The clone carrying this T cell receptor (beta chain) showed up just a few times. Its antigen is not identified. This CDR3 has 12 residues. Trimming cost V 5 bases and J 0 bases, with 8 bases left between them. Per germline, CDR1 SQVTM and CDR2 ANQGSEA. The sample is drawn from a study of T cells in Graves' hyperthyroidism and ophthalmopathy. Findings of the study overall: Blood also contained most expanded thyroid clonotypes above 0.001.

Clinical Activity Scores of at least 3, NOSPECS grades of at least 4 and durations under 3 months characterized ophthalmopathy patients. The TCR beta CDR3 regions underwent amplification using RNA transcripts as the source. The primer set for the first-round RT-PCR of the TCR CDR3 was HTBI. MiXCR, run by TCRdb on the multiplex PCR reads, gives a single entry per CDR3 protein. The data show 250,000 to 350,000 distinct CDR3 sequences, about 18% seen once. The chain employs TRBV29-1 and TRBJ2-7; D possibly corresponds to TRBD1 (6 bases). The sequenced material came from blood. The TCR was taken from a woman in her sixties with Graves' ophthalmopathy. Here the CDR3 DNA reads TGCAGCGTTAGACAGGCCTCCTACGAGCAGTACTTC. Its translation: CSVRQASYEQYF.